Below, 31 T cell receptor beta chains from the same sample are listed, as sequenced in a study of blood T cell repertoires in COVID-19. Clones were read by immunoSEQ multiplex PCR, and TCRdb kept only the in-frame ones, dropping some. Of some 350,000 clones listed, about 87% are singletons. Sequenced: peripheral blood. The receptors here all came from a woman aged 50 to 60 with COVID-19, enrolled during active disease.

This sequence joins TRBV9 and TRBJ2-2; 8 bases are a match to TRBD1. CDR3 size: 14 residues. Germline CDR1 SGDLS, CDR2 YYNGEE. J gave up 7 bases and V 4 bases, and 6 bases lay outside the gene matches. CDR3 DNA: TGTGCCAGCAGCCCAAGGACAGGGAACGGGGAGCTGTTTTTT. It encodes CASSPRTGNGELFF.

This rearrangement joins TRBV2 to TRBJ2-3; weak D call: TRBD2 (5 bases). V dropped 4 bases and J dropped 3 bases, with 8 bases sitting between them. The CDR3 is made up of 13 amino acids. Germline CDR1 SNHLY, CDR2 FYNNEI. The CDR3 sequence: CASSVTGTDTQYF. CDR3 nucleotide sequence: TGTGCCAGCAGTGTAACGGGGACAGATACGCAGTATTTT.

This rearrangement joins TRBV5-6 to TRBJ1-2; TRBD1 agrees at 9 bases. The CDR3 runs 15 residues. Germline-derived CDR1 and CDR2 are SGHDT and YYEEEE. V was clipped by 6 bases and J by 4 bases; unmatched bases: 10. DNA of the CDR3: TGTGCCAGCACCAAGCCGGGACAGGGTACCTATGGCTACACCTTC. Protein: CASTKPGQGTYGYTF.

This chain uses TRBV20-1 with TRBJ2-2; 9 nucleotides match TRBD1. Germline loops: CDR1 DFQATT, CDR2 SNEGSKA (reference sequence). The trim removed 3 bases at V and 5 bases at J, leaving 4 bases unmatched. This CDR3 spans 14 amino acids. This chain's CDR3 is CSASAGQGTGELFF. CDR3 coding DNA: TGCAGTGCTAGTGCTGGACAGGGGACCGGGGAGCTGTTTTTT.

The rearrangement joins TRBV5-6 to TRBJ1-2, with D hard to call. CDR1 and CDR2 (germline): SGHDT, YYEEEE. This CDR3 is 15 amino acids long. Trimming cost V 1 base and J 4 bases, with 14 bases left between them. CDR3 in amino acids: CASSLSLGGGYGYTF. CDR3 coding DNA: TGTGCCAGCAGCTTGTCCCTTGGCGGAGGCTATGGCTACACCTTC.

The chain links TRBV10-3 to TRBJ1-1; TRBD1 might be the D (6 bases). CDR1 and CDR2 from the germline V gene are ENHRY and SYGVKD. V lost 2 bases and J 4 bases, leaving 11 bases between the germline ends. There are 14 residues in the CDR3. CDR3 residues: CAISEQGRSTEAFF. CDR3 sequence (DNA): TGTGCCATCAGTGAGCAGGGGCGAAGCACTGAAGCTTTCTTT.

The rearrangement uses TRBV2 and TRBJ2-3; D remains unclear. The V gene's germline CDR1 is SNHLY and CDR2 FYNNEI. This CDR3 spans 11 amino acids. Trimming left V 3 bases short and J 9 bases short, with 7 bases between. The CDR3 here is CASSETLTQYF. The DNA for the CDR3 is TGTGCCAGCAGTGAGACATTGACGCAGTATTTT.

V gene TRBV7-2 combines with J gene TRBJ2-5, with TRBD2 matching over 8 bases. Losses at the gene ends were 1 base for V and 1 base for J; bases not matched to a gene: 5. From germline, CDR1 is SGHTA and CDR2 FQGNSA. The CDR3 contains 16 residues. The CDR3 reads CASSLGAGTSQETQYF. The CDR3 bases are TGTGCCAGCAGCTTAGGCGCCGGGACTAGCCAAGAGACCCAGTACTTC.

A single count supports this clone. The J gene is TRBJ1-5, the V gene TRBV7-2; 10 nucleotides line up with TRBD1. Germline V lookup: CDR1 SGHTA, CDR2 FQGNSA. CDR3 length: 16 amino acids. V lost 1 base, J lost 8 bases, and 8 bases stayed unmatched. CDR3 loop: CASSLGTGTGEKPQHF. As DNA, the CDR3 is TGTGCCAGCAGCTTAGGGACCGGGACAGGGGAAAAGCCCCAGCATTTT.

This sequence joins TRBV2 and TRBJ1-2; 7 nucleotides align to TRBD1. Germline values: CDR1 SNHLY, CDR2 FYNNEI. V lost 6 bases and J lost 8; bases outside the gene matches: 12. CDR3 length: 14 amino acids. The CDR3 bases are TGTGCCAGCAGCAGTAGCACAGGGGTGGGGGGCTACACCTTC. Protein product: CASSSSTGVGGYTF.

This chain uses TRBV20-1 with TRBJ1-1, with 9 bases aligning to TRBD1. CDR1 and CDR2 from the germline V gene are DFQATT and SNEGSKA (reference sequence). The CDR3 totals 14 residues. The V and J ends lost 3 bases and 6 bases, in that order; junction bases with no gene match: 8. The CDR3 DNA sequence: TGCAGTGCTAGTCAACAGGGGGCAATCTCTGAAGCTTTCTTT. This codes for CSASQQGAISEAFF.

The rearrangement links TRBV5-1 to TRBJ2-5, with D possibly TRBD1 on 7 matching bases. The germline V gene has CDR1 SGHRS and CDR2 YFSETQ. The CDR3 extends over 15 amino acids. The V and J ends lost 4 bases and 4 bases respectively, with 17 bases between them. CDR3 bases: TGCGCCAGCAGCCCCGACCCCCAGGGGGGAGAGACCCAGTACTTC. It is translated as CASSPDPQGGETQYF.

The table lists this clone with a count of one. The chain employs TRBV6-5 and TRBJ1-5, with a possible D match to TRBD1 (6 bases). The germline CDR1 and CDR2 sequences are MNHEY and SVGAGI. The CDR3 totals 14 residues. Trimming stripped 4 bases from V and 5 bases from J, with 12 bases between. DNA for the CDR3: TGTGCCAGCAGTTCCAGGGGCGCGGATCAGCCCCAGCATTTT. This translates into CASSSRGADQPQHF.

This sequence joins TRBV27 and TRBJ1-6; 8 bases agree with TRBD1. This CDR3 spans 16 amino acids. J was trimmed by 1 base and V by 6 bases; bases with no gene match: 5. CDR1 is MNHEY and CDR2 is SMNVEV in the germline V gene (reference sequence). Here the CDR3 DNA reads TGTGCCAGCAGGGGGGACAGGCTATCCTATAATTCACCCCTCCACTTT. This sequence encodes CASRGDRLSYNSPLHF.

This clone has only one observation. The genes are TRBV28 and TRBJ1-5; TRBD1 might be the D (5 bases). The length of the CDR3 is 14 residues. The V and J ends lost 11 bases and 2 bases respectively, with 16 bases between them. Germline V gene lookup returns CDR1 MDHEN and CDR2 SYDVKM. The CDR3 protein is CAGRSGVGNQPQHF. CDR3 nucleotide sequence: TGTGCCGGAAGGTCGGGGGTTGGCAATCAGCCCCAGCATTTT.

In its sample, this clone was seen once. The chain uses TRBV3-1 (or the pseudogene TRBV3-2) and TRBJ2-1; 15 bases are a match to TRBD2. The germline CDR1 and CDR2 sequences are LGHDT and YNNKEL (reference sequence). V shed 6 bases, J shed 1 base, and the junction held 7 bases outside the gene matches. There are 18 residues in the CDR3. The CDR3 DNA follows: TGTGCCAGCAGACCCGGGACTAGCGGGAGGCGGTCCTACAATGAGCAGTTCTTC. It specifies CASRPGTSGRRSYNEQFF.

J is TRBJ2-1 and V is TRBV30, with D possibly TRBD1 on 6 matching bases. The germline V gene encodes CDR1 GTSNPN and CDR2 SVGIG (reference sequence). The CDR3 runs to 14 residues. Trimming shortened V by 4 bases and J by 3 bases, and 13 bases separated the two germline ends. The CDR3 coding sequence is TGTGCCTGGAATAGGGGGAGCGGCTACAATGAGCAGTTCTTC. It translates to CAWNRGSGYNEQFF.

The chain has TRBV28 and TRBJ2-7, with 10 bases matching TRBD2. The CDR3 is 15 amino acids. The ends lost 5 bases at V and 5 bases at J; junction bases unmatched: 9. Germline CDR1 and CDR2: MDHEN and SYDVKM. CDR3 in amino acids: CASSTEAGGKNEQYF. The CDR3 DNA sequence: TGTGCCAGCAGTACCGAAGCGGGAGGGAAGAACGAGCAGTACTTC. The entire variable domain, with the rest obtained from reference TRBV28 and TRBJ2-7, is as follows: DVKVTQSSRYLVKRTGEKVFLECVQDMDHENMFWYRQDPGLGLRLIYFSYDVKMKEKGDIPEGYSVSREKKERFSLILESASTNQTSMYLCASSTEAGGKNEQYFGPGTRLTVT.

The chain links TRBV19 to TRBJ1-1, with D perhaps matching TRBD1 (6 bases). The CDR3 contains 15 residues. Germline assignment: CDR1 LNHDA and CDR2 SQIVND (reference sequence). V shed 3 bases and J shed 0 bases, with 11 bases lying between them. The CDR3 sequence: CASSIVRDMNTEAFF. DNA for the CDR3: TGTGCCAGTAGTATCGTCCGGGACATGAACACTGAAGCTTTCTTT.

The chain recombines TRBV7-2 with TRBJ1-5, with 8 nucleotides matching TRBD1. This CDR3 has 13 residues. Trimming at V came to 7 bases and at J to 4 bases, leaving 3 bases not matched to a gene. The germline V gene encodes CDR1 SGHTA and CDR2 FQGNSA. CDR3 sequence (DNA): TGTGCCAGCACCCGGGACAGGAATCAGCCCCAGCATTTT. The encoded protein is CASTRDRNQPQHF.

This clone has just one count. The chain employs TRBV5-1 and TRBJ1-2; D may be TRBD1 (6 bases). The germline V gene has CDR1 SGHRS and CDR2 YFSETQ. Trimming stripped 3 bases from V and 3 bases from J, with 18 bases between. This CDR3 is built from 16 residues. CDR3 sequence (DNA): TGCGCCAGCAGCTGGGGGCGGGCCTCCAGGGACTATGGCTACACCTTC. Its translation: CASSWGRASRDYGYTF.

The V and J genes are TRBV6-4 and TRBJ2-1; 7 bases are a match to TRBD1. CDR3 length equals 15 residues. V lost 3 bases and J lost 4; bases outside the gene matches: 6. Germline assignment: CDR1 MRHNA and CDR2 SNTAGT. CDR3 coding DNA: TGTGCCAGCAGTGATGCCGGGACAGTGTACAATGAGCAGTTCTTC. It encodes CASSDAGTVYNEQFF.

V gene TRBV7-2 combines with J gene TRBJ1-2; 7 bases fit TRBD1. V gave up 5 bases and J gave up 4 bases; unmatched junction bases: 7. This CDR3 is built from 14 residues. Germline CDR1 reads SGHTA; CDR2 reads FQGNSA. The DNA for the CDR3 is TGTGCCAGCAGCCGGATGGGACAGACCTATGGCTACACCTTC. Protein: CASSRMGQTYGYTF.

The J gene is TRBJ1-2, the V gene TRBV19; D possibly corresponds to TRBD1 (5 bases). V lost 4 bases to trimming and J lost 5 bases, with 17 bases between them. The CDR3 runs 15 residues. Germline CDR1 LNHDA, CDR2 SQIVND (reference sequence). CDR3 region: CASSRRRTPEYGYTF. The CDR3 DNA is TGTGCCAGTAGTAGGAGACGGACACCCGAATATGGCTACACCTTC.

The rearrangement uses TRBV6-4 and TRBJ2-1, with 7 bases identical to TRBD2. V trimming: 6 bases; J trimming: 5 bases; junction bases outside the gene matches: 13. CDR1 MRHNA and CDR2 SNTAGT come from the germline V gene. This CDR3 has 16 residues. CDR3 residues: CASSPEPGGGHNEQFF. CDR3 sequence (DNA): TGTGCCAGCAGCCCCGAGCCGGGAGGAGGGCACAATGAGCAGTTCTTC.

The V call is TRBV14, the J call TRBJ2-7, with D hard to call. V lost 4 bases, J lost 3 bases, and 4 bases lay in between. This CDR3 comprises 11 residues. Per germline, CDR1 SGHDN and CDR2 FVKESK. The CDR3 DNA is TGTGCCAGCAGCCCCCACTACGAGCAGTACTTC. It yields the protein CASSPHYEQYF.

The gene calls are TRBV23-1 and TRBJ2-3; 8 positions agree with TRBD2. TRBV23-1 carries the ORF label, with uncertain function. The CDR3 loop spans 16 amino acids. V shed 10 bases, J shed 3 bases, and the junction held 15 bases outside the gene matches. The CDR3 coding sequence is TGCGCCACCACCCTACGGGGGGGGCGCTGGACAGATACGCAGTATTTT. It is translated as CATTLRGGRWTDTQYF.

V gene TRBV27 combines with J gene TRBJ2-4, with D unresolved. V lost 6 bases, J lost 0 bases, and 18 bases lay in between. CDR1 is MNHEY and CDR2 is SMNVEV in the germline V gene (reference sequence). This CDR3 comprises 17 residues. The CDR3 DNA is TGTGCCAGCAGGCCAATTCCCGTGCAGTTAGCCAAAAACATTCAGTACTTC. Translating it yields CASRPIPVQLAKNIQYF.

This clone was counted only a few times. This chain links TRBV6-5 with TRBJ2-7; D might be TRBD1 (6 bases). Germline loops: CDR1 MNHEY, CDR2 SVGAGI. The ends were cut back, 5 bases at V and 0 bases at J, with 11 bases in the middle. The CDR3 is 14 residues long. CDR3 protein: CASSTGHYSYEQYF. The CDR3 bases are TGTGCCAGCAGTACGGGACACTACTCCTACGAGCAGTACTTC.

The J gene is TRBJ2-5, the V gene TRBV30; weak D call: TRBD1 (6 bases). V dropped 0 bases and J dropped 10 bases, with 15 bases sitting between them. The germline CDR1 and CDR2 sequences are GTSNPN and SVGIG (reference sequence). This CDR3 is 13 amino acids long. As DNA, the CDR3 is TGTGCCTGGAGTGTCAAAGGGGGTGGGGACCAGTACTTC. Its translation is CAWSVKGGGDQYF.

The chain has TRBV7-9 and TRBJ2-1; 9 positions match TRBD2. The CDR3 has 16 amino acids. Germline V gene lookup returns CDR1 SEHNR and CDR2 FQNEAQ (reference sequence). J lost 1 base, V lost 5 bases, and 6 bases had no gene match. In nucleotides, the CDR3 is TGTGCCAGCAGCACCTTAGCGGGAGAATCCTACAATGAGCAGTTCTTC. Translating gives CASSTLAGESYNEQFF.